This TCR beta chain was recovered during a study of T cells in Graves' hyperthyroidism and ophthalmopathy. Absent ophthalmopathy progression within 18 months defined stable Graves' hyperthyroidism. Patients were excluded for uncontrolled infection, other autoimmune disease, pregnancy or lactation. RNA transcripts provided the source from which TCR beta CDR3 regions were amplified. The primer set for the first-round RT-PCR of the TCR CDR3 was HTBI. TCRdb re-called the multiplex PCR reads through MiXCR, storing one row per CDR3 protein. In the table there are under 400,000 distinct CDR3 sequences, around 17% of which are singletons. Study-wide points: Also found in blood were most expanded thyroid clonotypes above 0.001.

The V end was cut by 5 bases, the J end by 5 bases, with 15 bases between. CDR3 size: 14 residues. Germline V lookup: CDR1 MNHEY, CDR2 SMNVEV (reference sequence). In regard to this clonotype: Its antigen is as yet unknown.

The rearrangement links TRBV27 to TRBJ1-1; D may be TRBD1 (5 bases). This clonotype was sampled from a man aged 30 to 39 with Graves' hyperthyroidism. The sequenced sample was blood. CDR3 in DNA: TGTGCCAGCAGTCGGTGGCAGGGACCAACTGAAGCTTTCTTT. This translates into CASSRWQGPTEAFF.